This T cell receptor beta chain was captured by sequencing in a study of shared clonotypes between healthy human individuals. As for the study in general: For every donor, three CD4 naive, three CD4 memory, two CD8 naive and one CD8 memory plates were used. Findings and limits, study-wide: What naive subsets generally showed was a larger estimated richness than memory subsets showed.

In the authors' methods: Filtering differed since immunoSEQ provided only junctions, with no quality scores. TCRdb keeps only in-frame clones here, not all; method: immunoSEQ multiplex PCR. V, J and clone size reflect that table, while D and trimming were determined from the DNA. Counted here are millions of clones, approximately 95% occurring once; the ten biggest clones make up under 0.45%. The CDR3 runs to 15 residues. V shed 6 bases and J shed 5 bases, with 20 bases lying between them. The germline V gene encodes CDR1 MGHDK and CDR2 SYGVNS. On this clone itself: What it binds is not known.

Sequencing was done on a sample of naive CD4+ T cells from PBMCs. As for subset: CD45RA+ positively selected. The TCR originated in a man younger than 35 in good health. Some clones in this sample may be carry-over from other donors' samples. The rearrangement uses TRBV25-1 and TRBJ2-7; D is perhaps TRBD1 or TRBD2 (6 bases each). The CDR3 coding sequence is TGTGCCAGCAGCTATGTGACAGGCCCGGGAGACGAGCAGTACTTC. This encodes CASSYVTGPGDEQYF.